These 4 T cell receptor beta chains were all obtained from the same sample, sequenced in a study of human thymus T cells. From resections taken during corrective heart surgery, the thymus tissue was obtained. TCRdb's table, derived via immunoSEQ multiplex PCR, lists solely in-frame clones and lacks some. The sample holds 86,000 or so clones, about 96% seen once. Sequenced sample: thymus tissue. The receptors come from a boy under two years old with a congenital heart defect but otherwise immunologically healthy.

The rearrangement joins TRBV5-8 to TRBJ1-1, with 7 positions matching TRBD1. CDR3 length equals 16 residues. The V gene's germline CDR1 is SGHTS and CDR2 YDEGEE. Germline trimming cut 2 bases from V and 6 bases from J; bases unmatched to any gene: 13. Written as DNA, the CDR3 is TGTGCCAGCAGCTTAGAAGGGGGCGGTGGTATTTCTGAAGCTTTCTTT. It yields the protein CASSLEGGGGISEAFF.

This rearrangement joins TRBV13 to TRBJ2-1; TRBD1 might be the D (5 bases). Germline V gene data show CDR1 as PRHDT and CDR2 as FYEKMQ (reference sequence). The CDR3 has 17 residues. The V and J ends lost 4 bases and 0 bases respectively, with 16 bases between them. This CDR3 reads CASSSPKQESSYNEQFF. As DNA, the CDR3 is TGTGCCAGCAGCTCGCCAAAACAGGAAAGCTCCTACAATGAGCAGTTCTTC.

This clone was seen only once. The rearrangement joins TRBV2 to TRBJ1-3; 9 bases agree with TRBD1. Germline assignment: CDR1 SNHLY and CDR2 FYNNEI. The CDR3 spans 17 residues. The V gene end was trimmed by 5 bases and the J gene end by 0 bases; junction bases not matched to a gene: 8. The CDR3 reads CASSFCGTGSSGNTIYF. The CDR3, as DNA: TGTGCCAGCAGTTTTTGCGGGACAGGGAGCTCTGGAAACACCATATATTTT.

The V gene is TRBV7-9, the J gene TRBJ1-5; D is ambiguous. V lost 1 base to trimming and J lost 7 bases, with 14 bases between them. Germline assignment: CDR1 SEHNR and CDR2 FQNEAQ (reference sequence). The CDR3 spans 15 residues. The CDR3 here is CASSLGFRADQPQHF. For the CDR3, the DNA is TGTGCCAGCAGCTTAGGTTTTAGGGCTGACCAGCCCCAGCATTTT. Full variable domain (rest looked up from reference TRBV7-9 and TRBJ1-5): DTGVSQNPRHKITKRGQNVTFRCDPISEHNRLYWYRQTLGQGPEFLTYFQNEAQLEKSRLLSDRFSAERPKGSFSTLEIQRTEQGDSAMYLCASSLGFRADQPQHFGDGTRLSIL.